The present entry profiles one T cell receptor beta chain with its context. Original processing notes: Counts of nucleated cells, estimated from reference gene primer amplification, were obtained. Clones were read by immunoSEQ multiplex PCR, and TCRdb kept only the in-frame ones, dropping some. V, J and clone size are those of that table, while D and trimming were read from the DNA. The table lists roughly 98,000 clones, over 80% of them singletons, with roughly 6.4% in the top ten. This entry comes from a study of blood T cell repertoires in COVID-19. As for the study in general: Acute and convalescent COVID-19 specimens originated in the United States, Italy and Spain. T cells, B-cell-depleted T cells, or PBMCs provided the cDNA or gDNA that served as material.

The V gene's germline CDR1 is LGHNA and CDR2 YSLEER. V gave up 2 bases and J gave up 1 base; unmatched junction bases: 4. The CDR3 consists of 15 residues. This receptor was obtained from a woman aged 55-75 years with active COVID-19. The chain uses TRBV4-3 and TRBJ1-2, with 7 bases aligning to TRBD1. The sequenced sample was peripheral blood. The CDR3, as DNA: TGCGCCAGCAGCCAATATACAGGGGTTAACTATGGCTACACCTTC. It specifies CASSQYTGVNYGYTF.